This is a list of T cell receptor beta chains from one sample in a study of blood T cell repertoires in COVID-19. TCRdb's copy holds only in-frame clones and misses some; the assay was immunoSEQ multiplex PCR. The sample yields about 110,000 clones, around nine tenths seen once. Sequenced: peripheral blood. The receptors here all came from a woman in her fifties or sixties with active or convalescent COVID-19. Both conserved end residues are part of each CDR3. D genes are given only for firm matches. A clone size is listed for some rows: how often the clone was seen (once, few, many), or a class if it is expanded.

d_call j_call v_call clone_size cdr3_nt cdr3_aa
TRBD1 TRBJ1-2 TRBV30 . TGTGCCTGGGAAACGGTGAAAACAGGGGGCAGGGGCTATGGCTACACCTTC CAWETVKTGGRGYGYTF
TRBD1 TRBJ2-2 TRBV7-2 . TGTGCCAGCAGCTTTCGGGCAGGGGGCGCCGGGGAGCTGTTTTTT CASSFRAGGAGELFF
. TRBJ2-1 TRBV24-1 . TGTGCCACCAGTGACAGGTACAATGAGCAGTTCTTC CATSDRYNEQFF
. TRBJ1-4 TRBV20-1 once TGCAGTGCTAGTCAACAGGAAAAACTGTTTTTT CSASQQEKLFF
. TRBJ2-7 TRBV19 . TGTGCCAGTAGTATCTCCAGGGGGGAAAACGAGCAGTACTTC CASSISRGENEQYF
. TRBJ1-4 TRBV4-3 few TGCGCCAGCAGCCAAGATCGACTGGCTTTCGAAAAACTGTTTTTT CASSQDRLAFEKLFF
. TRBJ2-3 TRBV29-1 . TGCAGCGCCGCGGGTTACGCCACAGATACGCAGTATTTT CSAAGYATDTQYF
. TRBJ2-1 TRBV4-1 . TGCGCCAGCAGCGCTGGCTCCGGGAGCACCCACAATGAGCAGTTCTTC CASSAGSGSTHNEQFF
. TRBJ1-3 TRBV6-1 . TGTGCCAGCAGTGACGGTGGAAACACCATATATTTT CASSDGGNTIYF
. TRBJ2-7 TRBV28 few TGTGCCAGCATCCCTCCTGGTAGGGGGTTTGTAGGCGAGCAGTACTTC CASIPPGRGFVGEQYF
. TRBJ2-2 TRBV6-2/TRBV6-3 once TGTGCCAGCAGTTACCGACGGGGGGGGGAGCTGTTTTTT CASSYRRGGELFF
TRBD2 TRBJ2-3 TRBV4-3 . TGCGCCAGCAGCCAAGAGCTGGCTAGCGGGTCAGATACGCAGTATTTT CASSQELASGSDTQYF
. TRBJ2-1 TRBV7-3 . TGTGCCAGCAGCGACGGATCAAGAAGGGGGAGTGAGCAGTTCTTC CASSDGSRRGSEQFF
. TRBJ2-1 TRBV2 . TGTGCCAGCAGTTTCGTAACGGGTGAGCAGTTCTTC CASSFVTGEQFF
TRBD2 TRBJ2-7 TRBV7-2 . TGTGCCAGCAGCCGTCGGGGGGGCGACCTCAGCTACGAGCAGTACTTC CASSRRGGDLSYEQYF
. TRBJ1-2 TRBV2 . TGTGCCAGCAGTGAAGCGGGGGGGGCTGGTGGCTACACCTTC CASSEAGGAGGYTF
TRBD1 TRBJ2-7 TRBV5-1 . TGCGCCAGCAGCTTGGCATGGGGACAGGGCATATCCTACGAGCAGTACTTC CASSLAWGQGISYEQYF
. TRBJ1-1 TRBV5-4 . TGTGCCAGCAGCCCGTCGGTCGCGAACACTGAAGCTTTCTTT CASSPSVANTEAFF
TRBD2 TRBJ2-7 TRBV28 . TGTGCCAGCAGTTTCTATCCCGAGACTAGCGGGACCCCCGTCAAGTCGGCCTACGAGCAGTACTTC CASSFYPETSGTPVKSAYEQYF
. TRBJ1-5 TRBV19 few TGTGCCAGTAGTATTGGCCGGGGGGGGGATCAGCCCCAGCATTTT CASSIGRGGDQPQHF
. TRBJ1-3 TRBV21-1 . TGTGCCAGCAGCCGGAAGGACAGGGGGCCTGGAAACACCATATATTTT CASSRKDRGPGNTIYF
. TRBJ2-1 TRBV7-2 . TGTGCCAGCAGCTCAATTAGCGGTAGCTCCTACAATGAGCAGTTCTTC CASSSISGSSYNEQFF
. TRBJ1-2 TRBV2 . TGTGCCAGCAGCAGCCGACAGGCCGGACTCTATGGCTACACCTTC CASSSRQAGLYGYTF
. TRBJ2-5 TRBV12-5 . TGTGCTAGTGCCAGGGCGCTTAACCAAGAGACCCAGTACTTC CASARALNQETQYF
TRBD1 TRBJ1-2 TRBV6-5 . TGTGCCAGCAGCGGGACAGCCGCGGACTATGGCTACACCTTC CASSGTAADYGYTF
. TRBJ2-3 TRBV14 once TGTGCCAGCAGCCCAGGGTTTAGCACAGATACGCAGTATTTT CASSPGFSTDTQYF